The rows below give T cell receptor beta chains drawn from one sample of a study of blood T cells in healthy people across ages. One entry per CDR3 protein, called by TCRdb with MiXCR from the 5' RACE reads. The sample records fewer than 600,000 distinct CDR3 sequences, roughly a quarter being singletons. The sample also formed part of further work on T cells of mothers and their children.

The sample consisted of blood. The receptors come from a boy aged 2 to 10 in good health. The CDR3 runs from the conserved cysteine through the conserved F or W. Each record gives: V gene, J gene, CDR3 protein.

V: TRBV5-1; J: TRBJ1-5; CDR3: CASSQGTGPNQPQHF
V: TRBV29-1; J: TRBJ2-7; CDR3: CSGSLPGAHFGEQYF
V: TRBV6-5; J: TRBJ2-7; CDR3: CASSYRVRYEQYF
V: TRBV5-6; J: TRBJ2-6; CDR3: CASSLARQGVRNVLTF
V: TRBV21-1; J: TRBJ2-2; CDR3: CASSQDRGPLTGELFF
V: TRBV7-9; J: TRBJ2-2; CDR3: CATGRSTGELFF
V: TRBV6-4; J: TRBJ2-3; CDR3: CASSDGSRDTQYF
V: TRBV5-1; J: TRBJ2-5; CDR3: CASSLAGTSGGTQETQYF
V: TRBV20-1; J: TRBJ2-7; CDR3: CSARGTNFYEQYF
V: TRBV7-2; J: TRBJ2-3; CDR3: CASSSSVKTGVDTQYF
V: TRBV4-3; J: TRBJ2-4; CDR3: CASSQASGGAGGLEGNIQYF
V: TRBV29-1; J: TRBJ2-2; CDR3: CSVEGTGSGELFF
V: TRBV6-1; J: TRBJ2-4; CDR3: CASSDNYLPGLAKNIQYF
V: TRBV2; J: TRBJ2-6; CDR3: CASSLRGADSGANVLTF
V: TRBV5-1; J: .; CDR3: CASSLGTSGDYEQYF
V: TRBV12-3/TRBV12-4; J: TRBJ2-5; CDR3: CASSLAGEVETQYF
V: TRBV13; J: TRBJ2-7; CDR3: CASSPLAGRDEQYF
V: TRBV19; J: TRBJ1-1; CDR3: CASSEMTGPSNRAFF
V: TRBV12-3/TRBV12-4; J: TRBJ1-1; CDR3: CASSTMGGAEAFF
V: TRBV3-1; J: TRBJ2-5; CDR3: CASRLTSGRDTETQYF
V: TRBV7-2; J: TRBJ1-2; CDR3: CASSHGVYTF
V: TRBV12-3/TRBV12-4; J: TRBJ2-5; CDR3: CATSLHSQETQYF
V: TRBV5-1; J: TRBJ1-2; CDR3: CASSMDRPSLANYGYTF
V: TRBV12-3/TRBV12-4; J: TRBJ2-3; CDR3: CASSPGTGTQYF
V: TRBV7-2; J: TRBJ2-1; CDR3: CASSPSGLAGDQSYNEQFF